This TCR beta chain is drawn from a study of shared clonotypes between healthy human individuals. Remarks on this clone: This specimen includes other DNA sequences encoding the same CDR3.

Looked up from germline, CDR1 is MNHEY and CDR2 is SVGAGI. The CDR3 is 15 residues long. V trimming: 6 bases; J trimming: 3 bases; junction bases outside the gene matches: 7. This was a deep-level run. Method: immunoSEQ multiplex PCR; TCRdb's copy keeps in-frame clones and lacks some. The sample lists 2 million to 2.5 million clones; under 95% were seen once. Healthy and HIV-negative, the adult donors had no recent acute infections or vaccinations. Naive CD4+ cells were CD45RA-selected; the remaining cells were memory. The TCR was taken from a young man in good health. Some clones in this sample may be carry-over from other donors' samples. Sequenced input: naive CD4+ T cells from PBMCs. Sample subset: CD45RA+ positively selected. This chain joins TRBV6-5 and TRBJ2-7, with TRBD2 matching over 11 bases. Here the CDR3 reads CASRPGTSGIYEQYF. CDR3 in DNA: TGTGCCAGCAGACCCGGGACTAGCGGAATCTACGAGCAGTACTTC.